Below, 24 T cell receptor beta chains from the same sample are listed, as sequenced in a study of OX40 agonist ivuxolimab in advanced cancers. Assay used: immunoSEQ multiplex PCR; TCRdb lists only in-frame clones, some missing. The repertoire holds 70,000 or so clones, around nine tenths seen once, with approximately 1.4% in the top ten. The sample in question was CD4+ or CD8+ T cells sorted from blood, obtained in a trial of the OX40 agonist ivuxolimab. The source is an adult with an advanced solid tumor such as melanoma, head and neck, liver or kidney cancer.

The table lists this clone with a count of one. The genes are TRBV7-2 and TRBJ1-6, with TRBD1 matching 8 bases. The germline CDR1 and CDR2 sequences are SGHTA and FQGNSA. The CDR3 contains 16 residues. V lost 2 bases and J lost 6; bases outside the gene matches: 6. In DNA form, the CDR3 reads TGTGCCAGCAGCTTACCCACAGGGGGGGCTAATTCACCCCTCCACTTT. Its protein product is CASSLPTGGANSPLHF.

The gene calls are TRBV7-8 and TRBJ1-4; unclear D gene. CDR1 is SGHVS, CDR2 FQNEAQ, per germline. V lost 5 bases and J lost 8, with 18 bases in between. The CDR3 is 15 residues long. The CDR3, as DNA: TGTGCCAGCAGCCCCTCCCCACAGATGTTCGAAAAACTGTTTTTT. It yields the protein CASSPSPQMFEKLFF.

In DNA, the CDR3 is TGCGCCAGCAGCGCCGGAACAGGGGGTAATACGCAGTATTTT. This sequence encodes CASSAGTGGNTQYF. The chain has TRBV5-1 and TRBJ2-3; TRBD1 matches at 8 bases. The CDR3 has 14 amino acids. From germline, CDR1 is SGHRS and CDR2 YFSETQ. V was clipped by 4 bases and J by 7 bases; unmatched bases: 8. The full variable domain, its missing parts supplied by reference TRBV5-1 and TRBJ2-3, is KAGVTQTPRYLIKTRGQQVTLSCSPISGHRSVSWYQQTPGQGLQFLFEYFSETQRNKGNFPGRFSGRQFSNSRSEMNVSTLELGDSALYLCASSAGTGGNTQYFGPGTRLTVL.

On this clone: This specimen includes other DNA sequences encoding the same CDR3. This chain uses TRBV9 with TRBJ1-5, with TRBD1 as a possible D gene (6 bases). With 3 bases removed from V and 2 bases from J, the gap between germline ends came to 9 bases. Germline CDR1 is SGDLS and CDR2 is YYNGEE. The CDR3 totals 14 residues. CDR3 in amino acids: CASSAQGGNQPQHF. CDR3 nucleotides: TGTGCCAGCAGCGCACAGGGTGGCAATCAGCCCCAGCATTTT.

The CDR3 nucleotides are TGTGCCAGCAGCCCGGGACTAGCGGGGCACTCCAATGAGCAGTTCTTC. This translates into CASSPGLAGHSNEQFF. V and J are TRBV9 and TRBJ2-1; TRBD2 aligns across 13 bases. The CDR3 extends over 16 amino acids. The germline CDR1 and CDR2 sequences are SGDLS and YYNGEE. With 4 bases clipped from V and 6 bases from J, the junction kept 7 bases outside the gene matches.

The chain couples TRBV6-5 to TRBJ1-5, with D tentatively TRBD1 (5 bases). This CDR3 has 16 residues. Trimming left V 4 bases short and J 0 bases short, with 13 bases between. Per the germline V gene, CDR1 is MNHEY and CDR2 is SVGAGI. CDR3 region: CASSLSYRYSNQPQHF. The CDR3 region has the DNA TGTGCCAGCAGTTTAAGCTACAGGTATAGCAATCAGCCCCAGCATTTT.

The J gene is TRBJ1-2, the V gene TRBV2; possibly TRBD1 for D (5 bases). CDR3 length equals 14 residues. V was shortened by 2 bases and J by 4 bases, with 11 bases between the two germline ends. CDR1 is SNHLY, CDR2 FYNNEI, per germline. This CDR3 reads CASSESRAAYGYTF. The CDR3 nucleotides are TGTGCCAGCAGTGAATCCAGGGCCGCCTATGGCTACACCTTC. The whole variable domain, remainder taken from reference TRBV2 and TRBJ1-2, is EPEVTQTPSHQVTQMGQEVILRCVPISNHLYFYWYRQILGQKVEFLVSFYNNEISEKSEIFDDQFSVERPDGSNFTLKIRSTKLEDSAMYFCASSESRAAYGYTFGSGTRLTVV.

The V and J genes are TRBV7-3 and TRBJ1-1, with D possibly TRBD1 on 5 matching bases. V was pared by 2 bases and J by 4 bases, with 14 bases between. The CDR3 runs to 15 residues. The germline V gene encodes CDR1 SGHTA and CDR2 FQGTGA. CDR3 loop: CASSLVAGYGTEAFF. The CDR3 bases are TGTGCCAGCAGCTTAGTGGCAGGGTACGGCACTGAAGCTTTCTTT.

The chain has TRBV20-1 and TRBJ1-2; the D gene is possibly TRBD1 (5 bases). The germline CDR1 and CDR2 sequences are DFQATT and SNEGSKA (reference sequence). V gave up 1 base and J gave up 6 bases, with 6 bases separating them. This CDR3 has 11 amino acids. CDR3 residues: CSARGRDGYTF. As DNA, the CDR3 is TGCAGTGCTAGAGGCAGGGATGGCTACACCTTC.

The chain has TRBV19 and TRBJ1-2; perhaps TRBD1 as D (5 bases). This CDR3 spans 16 amino acids. The V gene's germline CDR1 is LNHDA and CDR2 SQIVND (reference sequence). V was shortened by 3 bases and J by 4 bases, with 18 bases between the two germline ends. In DNA, the CDR3 is TGTGCCAGTAGTATTTTCGGAGTGCTTCAGGGCTATGGCTACACCTTC. Its translation: CASSIFGVLQGYGYTF.

The chain employs TRBV2 and TRBJ1-3, with D unclear. The CDR3 extends over 14 amino acids. Germline V lookup: CDR1 SNHLY, CDR2 FYNNEI. V was pared by 3 bases and J by 0 bases, with 6 bases between. The CDR3 DNA follows: TGTGCCAGCAGTGAGTCGTTCTCTGGAAACACCATATATTTT. This translates into CASSESFSGNTIYF.

This chain uses TRBV14 with TRBJ2-4; D gene unclear. CDR3 length: 13 amino acids. Germline V gene sequence: CDR1 SGHDN, CDR2 FVKESK. V was clipped by 4 bases and J by 7 bases, with 11 bases between them. The CDR3, as DNA: TGTGCCAGCAGCCTCCTGGGTAACAACATTCAGTACTTC. This codes for CASSLLGNNIQYF. Variable domain in full (rest from reference TRBV14 and TRBJ2-4): EAGVTQFPSHSVIEKGQTVTLRCDPISGHDNLYWYRRVMGKEIKFLLHFVKESKQDESGMPNNRFLAERTGGTYSTLKVQPAELEDSGVYFCASSLLGNNIQYFGAGTRLSVL.

The J gene is TRBJ1-1, the V gene TRBV4-3; 7 bases are a match to TRBD1. This CDR3 is built from 19 residues. With 1 base clipped from V and 0 bases from J, the junction kept 14 bases outside the gene matches. CDR1 and CDR2 (germline): LGHNA, YSLEER. The CDR3 DNA reads as TGCGCCAGCAGCCAAGGGTATTTCGGGGGACAGCTCATGAACACTGAAGCTTTCTTT. Protein: CASSQGYFGGQLMNTEAFF.

The rearrangement uses TRBV5-1 and TRBJ1-3; D is ambiguous. Per the germline V gene, CDR1 is SGHRS and CDR2 is YFSETQ. The CDR3 spans 15 residues. V gave up 5 bases and J gave up 0 bases, with 12 bases separating them. DNA for the CDR3: TGCGCCAGCAGTAACGGCGGGAGCTCTGGAAACACCATATATTTT. Encoded protein: CASSNGGSSGNTIYF.

This chain uses TRBV28 with TRBJ2-6; D remains unclear. Deletions cut 6 bases from V and 0 bases from J, with 12 bases between. Germline V gene data show CDR1 as MDHEN and CDR2 as SYDVKM. The CDR3 consists of 16 residues. The CDR3 region has the DNA TGTGCCAGCAGGCCCTTCAGGACCTCTGGGGCCAACGTCCTGACTTTC. Residues: CASRPFRTSGANVLTF.

About this clone: A junction boundary mismatches the germline segment, possibly from a read error. The chain uses TRBV11-2 and TRBJ2-1; weak D call: TRBD1 (6 bases). The germline V gene encodes CDR1 SGHAT and CDR2 FQNNGV. This CDR3 region has 11 residues. CDR3 sequence: CASSFSGVGLF. As DNA, the CDR3 is TGTGCCAGCAGCTTTTCAGGGGTTGGACTCTTC.

The chain carries TRBV6-9 and TRBJ2-1; D call uncertain. This CDR3 has 15 residues. Germline loops: CDR1 MNHGY, CDR2 SVAAGI. V was trimmed by 2 bases and J by 0 bases, leaving 8 bases between them. DNA of the CDR3: TGTGCCAGCAGTTATGACTTCCCCTCCTACAATGAGCAGTTCTTC. It encodes CASSYDFPSYNEQFF.

J is TRBJ1-5 and V is TRBV4-3; no reliable D call. The germline V gene has CDR1 LGHNA and CDR2 YSLEER. Trimming removed 0 bases at V and 5 bases at J, with 5 bases between. CDR3 length equals 13 residues. The CDR3 bases are TGCGCCAGCAGCCAAGAAATGGATCAGCCCCAGCATTTT. The encoded protein is CASSQEMDQPQHF.

The chain has TRBV18 and TRBJ2-7; a possible D gene is TRBD2 (5 bases). In germline, CDR1 is KGHSH, CDR2 LQKENI. Between the trimmed V and J ends, which lost 0 bases and 4 bases, there was a span of 16 bases. CDR3 length equals 16 residues. CDR3 DNA sequence: TGTGCCAGCTCACCACCGACTCGGGAAACAAGTTACGAGCAGTACTTC. It translates to CASSPPTRETSYEQYF.

The V gene is TRBV29-1, the J gene TRBJ2-3; D perhaps matches TRBD2 (5 bases). The CDR3 length is 16 residues. V lost 4 bases, J lost 4 bases, and 21 bases lay in between. Germline CDR1 and CDR2: SQVTM and ANQGSEA. The CDR3 DNA follows: TGCAGCGTTGCCCCACTGAGAGGGAGCGCCGCAGATACGCAGTATTTT. Translation: CSVAPLRGSAADTQYF.

The chain is built from TRBV6-6 and TRBJ2-5, with TRBD2 matching 7 bases. CDR3 length: 14 residues. With 2 bases clipped from V and 0 bases from J, the junction kept 0 bases outside the gene matches. The germline gives CDR1 MNHNY, CDR2 SVGAGI (reference sequence). The CDR3 coding sequence is TGTGCCAGCAGTTACAGCGGGAACCAAGAGACCCAGTACTTC. Translation: CASSYSGNQETQYF.

The J gene is TRBJ2-3, the V gene TRBV5-1; D might be TRBD2 (5 bases). This CDR3 is built from 12 residues. Deletions cut 5 bases from V and 5 bases from J, with 9 bases between. Germline lookup yields CDR1 SGHRS and CDR2 YFSETQ. This CDR3 is CASRRVEDTQYF. CDR3 in DNA: TGCGCCAGCAGGCGGGTGGAAGATACGCAGTATTTT.

V and J are TRBV19 and TRBJ1-5; possible D gene TRBD1, 6 bases. Germline V gene lookup returns CDR1 LNHDA and CDR2 SQIVND (reference sequence). V was pared by 2 bases and J by 1 base, with 9 bases between. The CDR3 extends over 15 amino acids. CDR3 amino acids: CASSIRGASNQPQHF. In DNA, the CDR3 is TGTGCCAGTAGTATACGGGGGGCGAGCAATCAGCCCCAGCATTTT.

This chain uses TRBV7-2 with TRBJ1-1, with 7 positions matching TRBD1. This CDR3 has 14 residues. CDR1 and CDR2 from the germline V gene are SGHTA and FQGNSA. The DNA for the CDR3 is TGTGCAGGGAGGACAGGCCCTTCGAACACTGAAGCTTTCTTT. It is translated as CAGRTGPSNTEAFF.